This T cell receptor (beta chain) was obtained from a study of regulatory T cells in long-lasting Graves disease. Study information: Graves' patients, newly diagnosed, had taken antithyroid drugs under 3 months. Study-wide findings and caveats: A limited number of samples was an acknowledged limitation. Among persistent patients, a larger number of public clonotypes were shared (around 2,700) than among newly diagnosed patients (about 950).

To make TCR beta libraries, researchers used iRepertoire HTBI primers and Arm-PCR of CDR3 regions. As processed by the authors: The samples included under 75 TRBV and some 15 TRBJ segments. TCRdb processed the multiplex PCR reads anew with MiXCR; each CDR3 protein has one entry. None of the V and J calls come from the authors' own analysis; TCRdb made them. The data hold more than 300,000 distinct CDR3 sequences, with about a sixth observed a single time. V lost 7 bases to trimming and J lost 3 bases; unmatched junction nucleotides: 6. The germline gives CDR1 MNHEY, CDR2 SMNVEV (reference sequence). The CDR3 sequence is 14 residues long. This clonotype was detected many times. Its specificity is not known. Time point indicated: newly diagnosed GD, antithyroid drugs for less than 3 months. With RNA extracted from PBMCs as input, the TCR library was made.

The chain recombines TRBV27 with TRBJ2-1; TRBD2 agrees at 7 bases. This TCR derives from a female donor with Graves disease. Sequenced material: peripheral blood mononuclear cells (PBMCs), taken at new diagnosis, from a patient treated with antithyroid drugs. The CDR3, as DNA: TGTGCCAGCAACGGCGGGAGAGGCTACAATGAGCAGTTCTTC. It encodes CASNGGRGYNEQFF.